These 23 T cell receptor beta chains were sequenced from one sample in a study of CD8+CD57+ T cells in acquired aplastic anemia. Profiling that covered TCR beta VDJ and CDR3 relied on genomic DNA as its template. TCRdb processed the reads anew with MiXCR; each CDR3 protein has one entry. The top ten hold about 60% of the sample, which has around 200,000 distinct CDR3 sequences, around three fifths seen once. Individuals selected for sequencing had exhibited CD8+CD57+ cell expansion on flow cytometry. Sequencing was performed on sorted CD4+, CD8+, or CD8+CD57+ T cells (not recorded which) from PBMCs. Receptors were obtained from a human donor with aplastic anemia.

This rearrangement joins TRBV9 to TRBJ1-1; the D is unclear. The germline gives CDR1 SGDLS, CDR2 YYNGEE. This CDR3 has 12 amino acids. V lost 5 bases and J lost 0, with 5 bases in between. CDR3: CASREMNTEAFF. CDR3 coding DNA: TGTGCCAGCAGGGAAATGAACACTGAAGCTTTCTTT.

J is TRBJ2-5 and V is TRBV5-8; D might be TRBD2 (5 bases). The germline V gene has CDR1 SGHTS and CDR2 YDEGEE. This CDR3 region has 15 residues. V lost 6 bases and J lost 5, with 20 bases in between. CDR3 DNA sequence: TGTGCCAGCACCTTTGGAGGAAGAGAGATGGAGACCCAGTACTTC. It is translated as CASTFGGREMETQYF.

This clonotype has more than one count but fewer than ten. This chain connects TRBV13 to TRBJ2-3; D gene unclear. V lost 2 bases, J lost 2 bases, and 11 bases lay in between. The germline V gene has CDR1 PRHDT and CDR2 FYEKMQ (reference sequence). The CDR3 is 15 amino acids. Here the CDR3 reads CASSLSPDATDTQYF. CDR3 bases: TGTGCCAGCAGCTTAAGCCCCGACGCCACAGATACGCAGTATTTT. Drawing the rest from reference TRBV13 and TRBJ2-3, the complete variable domain is AAGVIQSPRHLIKEKRETATLKCYPIPRHDTVYWYQQGPGQDPQFLISFYEKMQSDKGSIPDRFSAQQFSDYHSELNMSSLELGDSALYFCASSLSPDATDTQYFGPGTRLTVL.

Many counts were recorded for this clonotype. The rearrangement joins TRBV5-1 to TRBJ2-7; D is undetermined. V dropped 5 bases and J dropped 1 base, with 4 bases sitting between them. This CDR3 has 11 amino acids. The germline gives CDR1 SGHRS, CDR2 YFSETQ. In DNA form, the CDR3 reads TGCGCCAGCAGGAGTTCCTACGAGCAGTACTTC. The encoded protein is CASRSSYEQYF.

This clonotype was seen more than once but under ten times. The chain combines TRBV15 with TRBJ2-7, with D hard to call. CDR1 is LNHNV and CDR2 is YYDKDF in the germline V gene (reference sequence). V lost 3 bases and J lost 2, with 17 bases in between. The CDR3 consists of 16 residues. The CDR3: CATSSRLGPEAYEQYF. The CDR3 DNA reads TGTGCCACCAGCAGTAGACTTGGACCGGAAGCCTACGAGCAGTACTTC.

The rearrangement links TRBV5-1 to TRBJ2-5, with 9 nucleotides matching TRBD1. The CDR3 contains 15 residues. Germline V CDR1 and CDR2: SGHRS, YFSETQ. V lost 4 bases and J lost 5; bases outside the gene matches: 9. The CDR3 loop is CASSGGDRDWETQYF. CDR3 DNA sequence: TGCGCCAGCAGCGGGGGGGACAGGGATTGGGAGACCCAGTACTTC.

This clonotype was observed a handful of times. The rearrangement joins TRBV29-1 to TRBJ1-2; weak D call: TRBD1 (6 bases). Germline CDR1 is SQVTM and CDR2 is ANQGSEA. The CDR3 sequence is 14 residues long. Trimming took 4 bases from V and 5 from J, leaving 17 bases between them. Written as DNA, the CDR3 is TGCAGCGTTGGCTGGGGGGCAGGGGCATATGGCTACACCTTC. Its protein is CSVGWGAGAYGYTF.

The rearrangement uses TRBV5-8 and TRBJ1-2; no reliable D call. The V end was cut by 4 bases, the J end by 5 bases, with 9 bases between. Germline CDR1 SGHTS, CDR2 YDEGEE. This CDR3 has 12 amino acids. The CDR3 loop is CASSVEVYGYTF. As DNA, the CDR3 is TGTGCCAGCAGCGTGGAGGTTTATGGCTACACCTTC.

This clonotype was counted a few times. V gene TRBV7-2 combines with J gene TRBJ2-7, with D possibly being TRBD1 (7 bases). This CDR3 has 15 residues. Germline-derived CDR1 and CDR2 are SGHTA and FQGNSA. V was shortened by 1 base and J by 1 base, with 11 bases between the two germline ends. The CDR3 DNA reads TGTGCCAGCAGCTTAGTCGCAGGGGGGTCCTACGAGCAGTACTTC. Its translation: CASSLVAGGSYEQYF.

CDR3 region: CASSIEASVSYEQYF. The CDR3 coding sequence is TGTGCCAGTAGTATAGAGGCTAGCGTATCCTACGAGCAGTACTTC. This sequence joins TRBV19 and TRBJ2-7; weak D call: TRBD2 (6 bases). The CDR3 covers 15 residues. The germline V and J ends were trimmed by 0 bases and 1 base, with 10 bases remaining between them. CDR1 and CDR2 (germline): LNHDA, SQIVND (reference sequence).

The chain joins TRBV7-9 to TRBJ2-7; a possible D gene is TRBD1 (6 bases). Germline V lookup: CDR1 SEHNR, CDR2 FQNEAQ (reference sequence). The V end lost 4 bases, the J end lost 5 bases, and 12 bases lay between the germline ends. The CDR3 sequence is 13 residues long. The DNA for the CDR3 is TGTGCCAGCAGCTCATATCGACAGGACGAGCAGTACTTC. This translates into CASSSYRQDEQYF. Together with reference TRBV7-9 and TRBJ2-7, the CDR3 gives the full variable domain: DTGVSQNPRHKITKRGQNVTFRCDPISEHNRLYWYRQTLGQGPEFLTYFQNEAQLEKSRLLSDRFSAERPKGSFSTLEIQRTEQGDSAMYLCASSSYRQDEQYFGPGTRLTVT.

The V and J genes are TRBV7-8 and TRBJ2-7; D is unresolved. Between the trimmed V and J ends, which lost 5 bases and 6 bases, there was a span of 14 bases. The CDR3 has 13 residues. Germline V gene sequence: CDR1 SGHVS, CDR2 FQNEAQ. The CDR3 bases are TGTGCCAGCAGCGAGCCGGGCCCGCGCGAGCAGTACTTC. This encodes CASSEPGPREQYF.

This clonotype was counted only a few times. V usage is TRBV28 and J usage is TRBJ1-5; D might be TRBD1 (5 bases). Germline V lookup: CDR1 MDHEN, CDR2 SYDVKM. The CDR3 runs to 14 residues. The germline V and J ends were trimmed by 11 bases and 0 bases, with 14 bases remaining between them. In DNA, the CDR3 is TGTGCCGGCGGAGGGGCCAGTAGCAATCAGCCCCAGCATTTT. As protein: CAGGGASSNQPQHF.

The J gene is TRBJ2-1, the V gene TRBV15; no definite D call. The germline CDR1 and CDR2 sequences are LNHNV and YYDKDF (reference sequence). Trimming left V 3 bases short and J 8 bases short, with 23 bases between. The CDR3 spans 17 residues. The CDR3 reads CATSSLVDRSGFDEQFF. CDR3 DNA sequence: TGTGCCACCAGCAGCTTGGTTGATAGGTCCGGGTTCGATGAGCAGTTCTTC.

This clonotype was observed at least ten times. The chain uses TRBV9 and TRBJ2-1, with 10 positions matching TRBD2. The V gene end was trimmed by 2 bases and the J gene end by 2 bases; junction bases not matched to a gene: 4. The CDR3 spans 16 residues. The germline CDR1 and CDR2 sequences are SGDLS and YYNGEE. In nucleotides, the CDR3 is TGTGCCAGCAGCGTGAGCGGGGGGGGTACCTACAATGAGCAGTTCTTC. Amino acid sequence: CASSVSGGGTYNEQFF.

The chain combines TRBV7-8 with TRBJ2-3; D not resolved. The germline V gene has CDR1 SGHVS and CDR2 FQNEAQ. The CDR3 has 14 residues. Trimming stripped 2 bases from V and 0 bases from J, with 6 bases between. CDR3 loop: CASSLTTSTDTQYF. The CDR3 DNA is TGTGCCAGCAGCTTAACAACTAGCACAGATACGCAGTATTTT.

J is TRBJ2-1 and V is TRBV24-1; TRBD1 matches 7 bases. The CDR3 has 12 residues. V was clipped by 3 bases and J by 13 bases; unmatched bases: 5. In germline, CDR1 is KGHDR, CDR2 SFDVKD. CDR3 loop: CATSDPDRVQFF. In DNA form, the CDR3 reads TGTGCCACCAGTGATCCTGACAGGGTACAGTTCTTC.

The V gene is TRBV2, the J gene TRBJ1-5, with 7 bases matching TRBD1. The V segment lost 9 bases and the J segment 4 bases; nucleotides outside the gene matches: 12. From germline, CDR1 is SNHLY and CDR2 FYNNEI. This CDR3 has 15 amino acids. CDR3 in amino acids: CASYRGGSGNQPQHF. The CDR3 bases are TGTGCCAGTTACAGGGGCGGGAGTGGAAATCAGCCCCAGCATTTT. The full variable domain, its missing parts supplied by reference TRBV2 and TRBJ1-5, is EPEVTQTPSHQVTQMGQEVILRCVPISNHLYFYWYRQILGQKVEFLVSFYNNEISEKSEIFDDQFSVERPDGSNFTLKIRSTKLEDSAMYFCASYRGGSGNQPQHFGDGTRLSIL.

The chain recombines TRBV29-1 with TRBJ1-1; 7 nucleotides align to TRBD1. The CDR3 totals 17 residues. Germline lookup yields CDR1 SQVTM and CDR2 ANQGSEA. V trimming: 2 bases; J trimming: 0 bases; junction bases outside the gene matches: 12. CDR3 nucleotide sequence: TGCAGCGTTGAATGGGGGACAGTTCCTTCCTTGAACACTGAAGCTTTCTTT. Protein: CSVEWGTVPSLNTEAFF.

This clonotype was counted a few times. The chain is built from TRBV29-1 and TRBJ1-1; no definite D call. Germline loops: CDR1 SQVTM, CDR2 ANQGSEA. CDR3 size: 13 residues. The V end was cut by 1 base, the J end by 1 base, with 7 bases between. The CDR3 bases are TGCAGCGTTGAAGTATCCGGGAACACTGAAGCTTTCTTT. It codes for CSVEVSGNTEAFF.

The chain is built from TRBV12-3 or TRBV12-4 and TRBJ1-2; no definite D call. V lost 5 bases to trimming and J lost 4 bases, with 17 bases between them. The CDR3 sequence is 15 residues long. The CDR3 is CASSRTVTPGYGYTF. The CDR3, as DNA: TGTGCCAGCAGTAGGACGGTCACCCCGGGCTATGGCTACACCTTC.

This clonotype was seen ten or more times. This rearrangement joins TRBV5-1 to TRBJ1-2, with D maybe TRBD1 (6 bases). With 3 bases removed from V and 7 bases from J, the gap between germline ends came to 10 bases. Germline V gene data show CDR1 as SGHRS and CDR2 as YFSETQ. There are 12 residues in the CDR3. The CDR3 DNA reads as TGCGCCAGCAGCTATACAGGGTCTGGCTACACCTTC. Amino acid sequence: CASSYTGSGYTF.

The chain carries TRBV29-1 and TRBJ2-7; 11 bases are a match to TRBD1. With 6 bases clipped from V and 2 bases from J, the junction kept 3 bases outside the gene matches. The CDR3 is 13 residues long. Germline V gene lookup returns CDR1 SQVTM and CDR2 ANQGSEA. In DNA, the CDR3 is TGCAGCGTCGAGGGACAGGGGGCCTACGAGCAGTACTTC. This gives the protein CSVEGQGAYEQYF.